The clone carrying this TCR beta chain has only a few counts. V dropped 7 bases and J dropped 3 bases, with 14 bases sitting between them. The CDR3 sequence is 14 residues long. Germline CDR1 MNHNS, CDR2 SASEGT. The entry originates in a study of T-cell memory formation after mild COVID-19. Via MiXCR, TCRdb re-called the 5' RACE reads, giving one row per CDR3 protein. The sample shows approximately 46,000 distinct CDR3 sequences, around 6.3% of them seen only once. The chain employs TRBV6-1 and TRBJ2-3, with a weak D call TRBD1 (6 bases). The sequencing sample was made of PBMCs or a T cell subset sorted from them (not recorded which). The receptor was derived from an adult who had mild COVID-19 (a few samples of this study predate the infection). Cell type and time point are not known. DNA for the CDR3: TGTGCCAGCAACTTGGGCAGGGGAACAGATACGCAGTATTTT. Its translation is CASNLGRGTDTQYF.